These 11 T cell receptor beta chains share one sample of origin, sequenced in a study of cytomegalovirus exposure and HLA in healthy donors. Amplification used 60 Vbeta primers and 13 Jbeta primers. TCRdb keeps only in-frame clones here, not all; method: immunoSEQ multiplex PCR. The data contain fewer than 150,000 clones, 82% of them singletons. The sample taken for sequencing was PBMCs. Receptors originate from a male donor in good health and CMV-seronegative.

The genes are TRBV5-1 and TRBJ2-7; 8 bases align to TRBD2. This CDR3 comprises 13 residues. Germline loops: CDR1 SGHRS, CDR2 YFSETQ. V trimming: 5 bases; J trimming: 6 bases; junction bases outside the gene matches: 7. The chain's CDR3 is CASSGDREGEQYF. The CDR3 nucleotides are TGCGCCAGCAGTGGGGATCGGGAGGGCGAGCAGTACTTC.

This clone was recorded a few times. The chain couples TRBV19 to TRBJ2-5; 9 bases agree with TRBD2. The CDR3 spans 15 residues. With 6 bases clipped from V and 4 bases from J, the junction kept 9 bases outside the gene matches. Germline assignment: CDR1 LNHDA and CDR2 SQIVND (reference sequence). The CDR3: CASRQLAGPGETQYF. Written as DNA, the CDR3 is TGTGCCAGTAGGCAACTAGCGGGTCCAGGAGAGACCCAGTACTTC.

This chain uses TRBV14 with TRBJ2-1; D unresolved. CDR1 SGHDN and CDR2 FVKESK come from the germline V gene. Trimming pared 1 base from V and 9 bases from J, leaving 7 bases between. The CDR3 runs 12 residues. CDR3 coding DNA: TGTGCCAGCAGCCAAGGGTGGAGTGAGCAGTTCTTC. Amino acids: CASSQGWSEQFF.

The rearrangement links TRBV4-3 to TRBJ1-2; TRBD1 is a possible D gene (5 bases). This CDR3 has 18 residues. V lost 3 bases and J lost 5, with 25 bases in between. The germline V gene encodes CDR1 LGHNA and CDR2 YSLEER. The CDR3 region is CASSHSARGTNLKYGYTF. The CDR3 DNA sequence: TGCGCCAGCAGCCATTCCGCCCGGGGGACCAATCTGAAGTATGGCTACACCTTC.

The V and J genes are TRBV18 and TRBJ1-2; tentative D call: TRBD1 (5 bases). From germline, CDR1 is KGHSH and CDR2 LQKENI. The V gene lost 0 bases and the J gene lost 3 bases, with 14 bases spanning the gap. The CDR3 spans 16 residues. The CDR3 sequence is CASSPPGGDADYGYTF. The CDR3 nucleotides read TGTGCCAGCTCACCACCCGGCGGGGACGCCGACTATGGCTACACCTTC.

The V and J genes are TRBV11-3 and TRBJ2-1, with TRBD1 matching 8 bases. The J segment lost 1 base and the V segment lost 5 bases, leaving 4 bases of the junction unmatched. From germline, CDR1 is SGHNT and CDR2 YENEEA. This CDR3 region has 15 residues. CDR3 bases: TGTGCCAGCAGCACAGGACAGGGTTCCTACAATGAGCAGTTCTTC. Translating gives CASSTGQGSYNEQFF.

V is TRBV7-2 and J is TRBJ2-7; no firm D call. Germline V gives CDR1 SGHTA, CDR2 FQGNSA. V was cut by 2 bases and J by 0 bases, with 5 bases left in between. This CDR3 is built from 13 residues. The DNA of the CDR3 is TGTGCCAGCAGCTTAAAGAGCTCCTACGAGCAGTACTTC. Translation: CASSLKSSYEQYF.

This chain uses TRBV30 with TRBJ2-1; TRBD1 matches at 7 bases. The CDR3 totals 13 residues. Germline trimming cut 1 base from V and 8 bases from J; bases unmatched to any gene: 5. Germline V gene lookup returns CDR1 GTSNPN and CDR2 SVGIG (reference sequence). Here the CDR3 reads CAWSGDREDEQFF. The CDR3 nucleotides are TGTGCCTGGAGTGGAGACAGGGAAGATGAGCAGTTCTTC.

On this clone itself: This sample includes further DNA sequences coding for the same CDR3. The DNA of the CDR3 is TGTGCCAGCTCACCCCAGGGAGATACGCAGTATTTT. Protein product: CASSPQGDTQYF. This sequence joins TRBV18 and TRBJ2-3; possibly TRBD1 for D (5 bases). V lost 3 bases and J 5 bases, leaving 6 bases between the germline ends. The germline CDR1 and CDR2 sequences are KGHSH and LQKENI. The CDR3 covers 12 residues.

This clone has a handful of counts. The chain links TRBV25-1 to TRBJ2-1, with D uncertain. The CDR3 covers 11 residues. Trimming took 5 bases from V and 7 from J, leaving 6 bases between them. Germline CDR1 is MGHDK and CDR2 is SYGVNS. The CDR3 loop is CASSPLNEQFF. As DNA, the CDR3 is TGTGCCAGCAGTCCCTTGAATGAGCAGTTCTTC.

This sequence joins TRBV5-1 and TRBJ1-1; possibly TRBD1 for D (5 bases). This CDR3 is built from 14 residues. Germline CDR1 SGHRS, CDR2 YFSETQ. Trimming pared 2 bases from V and 5 bases from J, leaving 13 bases between. Here the CDR3 reads CASSFGGGDTEAFF. In DNA, the CDR3 is TGCGCCAGCAGCTTCGGGGGAGGGGATACTGAAGCTTTCTTT.